These T cell receptor beta chains were read from a single sample in a study of blood T cell repertoires in COVID-19. Generated by immunoSEQ multiplex PCR, the TCRdb table keeps only in-frame clones and is missing some. There are 90,000 to 140,000 clones in the sample; 65% to 90% occur only once, and more than 4% lies in the top ten. The specimen was peripheral blood. The receptors come from a man between 45 and 60 years old with acute or convalescent COVID-19. CDR3s include the opening cysteine and the closing phenylalanine or tryptophan. The D gene is left open where the match is weak. Only part of the rows carry a size: once, few, many, or a class if the clone is expanded.

>TRBV28|.|.|TRBJ1-3
CASYSVSGNTIYF
TGTGCCAGCTACAGTGTCTCTGGAAACACCATATATTTT
>TRBV19|.|TRBD1|TRBJ2-7
CASSPWDSYEQYF
TGTGCCAGTAGTCCGTGGGACAGCTACGAGCAGTACTTC
>TRBV19|.|TRBD1|TRBJ2-2
CASLPQGANTGELFF
TGTGCCAGTTTACCGCAGGGGGCGAACACCGGGGAGCTGTTTTTT
>TRBV28|.|TRBD1|TRBJ2-4
CASSPDRALAKNIQYF
TGTGCCAGCAGTCCGGACAGGGCGCTAGCCAAAAACATTCAGTACTTC
>TRBV11-1|.|.|TRBJ1-1
CASSLSLGNTEAFF
TGTGCCAGCAGCTTATCGCTAGGTAACACTGAAGCTTTCTTT
>TRBV2|.|.|TRBJ2-1
CASSPTFGNEQFF
TGTGCCAGCAGTCCCACTTTTGGCAATGAGCAGTTCTTC
>TRBV11-3|.|.|TRBJ2-2
CASTDKPYTGELFF
TGTGCCAGCACCGACAAGCCGTACACCGGGGAGCTGTTTTTT
>TRBV9|.|TRBD1|TRBJ1-1
CASSGYGQGYTEAFF
TGTGCCAGCAGCGGATATGGACAGGGGTATACTGAAGCTTTCTTT
>TRBV7-6|.|TRBD1|TRBJ2-2
CASSFQVRGKPRTGELFF
TGTGCCAGCAGCTTTCAGGTCAGGGGGAAGCCGAGGACCGGGGAGCTGTTTTTT
>TRBV9|.|TRBD1|TRBJ1-2
CASSLRTGGAGYGYTF
TGTGCCAGCAGCCTAAGGACAGGTGGGGCTGGCTATGGCTACACCTTC
>TRBV7-3|.|TRBD1|TRBJ1-1
CASSSDRGNTEAFF
TGTGCCAGCAGCTCAGACAGGGGGAACACTGAAGCTTTCTTT
>TRBV9|.|TRBD1|TRBJ1-1
CASSVAHPGQGNTEAFF
TGTGCCAGCAGCGTAGCTCACCCGGGACAGGGTAACACTGAAGCTTTCTTT
>TRBV28|.|TRBD2|TRBJ2-7
CASSRLSTSGSEQYF
TGTGCCAGCAGTCGACTCAGTACTAGCGGGAGCGAGCAGTACTTC
>TRBV6-2/TRBV6-3|.|TRBD2|TRBJ2-3
CASSYSIVMAGDSTDTQYF
TGTGCCAGCAGTTACTCGATTGTTATGGCGGGAGATAGCACAGATACGCAGTATTTT
>TRBV28|.|TRBD2|TRBJ2-1
CASSFLAGGGYNEQFF
TGTGCCAGCAGCTTCCTAGCGGGAGGAGGCTACAATGAGCAGTTCTTC
>TRBV7-9|.|.|TRBJ1-3
CASSFNQGPGNTIYF
TGTGCCAGCAGCTTTAACCAGGGGCCGGGAAACACCATATATTTT
>TRBV11-1|once|.|TRBJ2-7
CASSLGPGDPYEQYF
TGTGCCAGCAGCTTAGGTCCAGGGGACCCCTACGAGCAGTACTTC
>TRBV19|.|TRBD1|TRBJ1-6
CASSVQGINSPLHF
TGTGCCAGTAGTGTACAGGGGATTAATTCACCCCTCCACTTT
>TRBV24-1|.|.|TRBJ1-1
CAIVQGGGTEAFF
TGTGCCATCGTACAGGGAGGGGGCACTGAAGCTTTCTTT
>TRBV11-3|.|.|TRBJ2-1
CASSLGGRGTYNEQFF
TGTGCCAGCAGCTTAGGGGGCAGGGGAACGTACAATGAGCAGTTCTTC